The T cell receptor (beta chain) described here comes from a study of T-cell memory formation after mild COVID-19 listed by TCRdb under 2021. Regarding the research as a whole: TCR sequence clusters from the two donors were found to be largely donor specific. Longitudinal TCRalpha and TCRbeta repertoire sequencing tracked T-cell clones expanding and contracting after mild COVID-19 in a couple of donors. Two young, previously healthy adult volunteers made up the cohort, one male and one female.

Study-level results and caveats: SARS-CoV-2 specificity was not confirmed for the second-wave clones peaking on day 37. Contracting CD4+ clones turned up mainly in the CM and EM memory subsets, whereas EMRA was where CD8+ clones were enriched. The study included only a couple of mild cases, and larger cohorts that include severe cases with pre-infection samples were judged to be necessary. Balanced CD4/CD8 phenotypes were observed for clones contracting from day 15 to 85, whereas a bias towards CD4+ was observed for a second wave of clones expanding from day 15 to 37. Some responding clones were detected in pre-infection memory, which suggested that pre-existing cross-reactive memory T cells had joined the SARS-CoV-2 response.

V and J are trimmed by 7 bases and 9 bases, and the gene matches miss 4 bases of the junction. Including the terminal cysteine and phenylalanine, the CDR3 comprises 13 residues. The DNA shown is the 39-base CDR3, in frame from base 1. The CDR1 and CDR2 encoded by the germline V gene are MGHDK and SYGVNS. Reads for this sample came from an Illumina NovaSeq 6000. Using 5'RACE with constant-segment primers, TCRalpha and TCRbeta cDNA libraries were constructed, with sample barcodes and unique molecular identifiers added in the process. RNA was extracted from every sample with Trizol reagent. Amplification of the libraries took two PCR steps, and the second step added a second sample barcode plus Illumina TruSeq adapters. The libraries were sequenced on an Illumina NovaSeq using 2 x 150 bp paired-end reads. Turning to the authors' computational methods: The reads were demultiplexed and collapsed into UMI-guided consensus sequences using migec v1.2.7. With mixcr v2.1.11, UMI consensuses were aligned to TRA and TRB V and J templates and assembled into clonotypes. A clonotype was counted as expanded or contracted only if both edgeR and NoisET called the change significant, with noise models trained on biological replicates. For edgeR calls, the cutoffs were a false discovery rate-adjusted p below 0.01 and a log2 fold-change threshold of 1. PCA with hierarchical clustering of max-normalized trajectories of the 1000 most abundant clonotypes was used as exploratory dynamics analysis. Each responding clone was given a CD4 or CD8 phenotype based on the CD4+ and CD8+ repertoires, which had been sequenced separately. Starting from the raw public reads, TCRdb applied fastp trimming at Q25, assembled clones with MiXCR and retained in-frame beta chains. Each entry is one CDR3 protein sequence, shown with its most common DNA and genes. The V and J calls and clone size come from TCRdb's table, not from the authors' own analysis. The sample yields approximately 300,000 distinct CDR3 sequences; about 16% were counted once. The leading ten clones occupy more than 20% of the sample.

Ficoll-Paque density gradient centrifugation was the method used to isolate PBMCs. About this clonotype: Its antigen is not yet known. No base-level quality is on record; no much larger clone is a single base apart.

Sequences were obtained from PBMCs or a T cell subset sorted from them (not recorded which). The TCR sequence derives from a man between 18 and 29 years old who had mild COVID-19 (a few samples of this study predate the infection). The sample titles of this study are shuffled in the database, so cell type and time point are left out; the donor was told from shared clones. The chain joins TRBV25-1 to TRBJ1-6; TRBD1 matches 9 bases in the middle. CDR3 protein: CASTDRGSSPLHF. The bases read TGTGCCAGCACAGACAGGGGGTCTTCACCCCTCCACTTT.